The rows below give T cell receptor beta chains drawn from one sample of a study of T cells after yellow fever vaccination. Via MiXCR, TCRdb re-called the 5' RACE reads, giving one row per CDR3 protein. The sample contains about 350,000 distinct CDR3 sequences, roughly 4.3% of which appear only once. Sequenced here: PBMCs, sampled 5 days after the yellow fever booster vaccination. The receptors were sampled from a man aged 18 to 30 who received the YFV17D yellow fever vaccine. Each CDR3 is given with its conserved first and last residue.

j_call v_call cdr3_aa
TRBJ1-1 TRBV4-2 CASSQQGEIGTEAFF
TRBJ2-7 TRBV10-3 CAISGGGGYEQYF
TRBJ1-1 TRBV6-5 CASGGWGTEAFF
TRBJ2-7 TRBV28 CASSWGSSYEQYF
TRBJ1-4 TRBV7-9 CASAKWEEREKLFF
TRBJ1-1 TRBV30 CARSENTEAFF
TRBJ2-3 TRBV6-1 CASSERVLVGTDTQYF
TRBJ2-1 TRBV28 CASSHEGTRTPYNEQFF
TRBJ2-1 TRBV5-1 CASSYARDSKNNEQFF
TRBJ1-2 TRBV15 CATSRDGGSYGYTF
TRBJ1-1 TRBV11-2 CASSSPMSWGRNTEAFF
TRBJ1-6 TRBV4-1 CASSQPGQGANSPLHF
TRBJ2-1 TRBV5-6 CASSNTGQHNEQFF
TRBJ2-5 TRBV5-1 CASSLEGRGETQYF
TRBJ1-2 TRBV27 CASSLSDGYGYTF
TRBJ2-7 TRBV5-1 CASSPPLAASEQYF
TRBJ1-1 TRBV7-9 CASSQSRAANRVLNTEAFF
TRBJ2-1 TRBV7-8 CASSLIRGAIGNEQFF
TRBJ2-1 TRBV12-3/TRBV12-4 CASSFGGAGPTYNEQFF